There are a few counts of the clone carrying this T cell receptor beta chain. As yet, its antigen is unknown. This CDR3 is built from 15 residues. Looked up from germline, CDR1 is DFQATT and CDR2 is SNEGSKA (reference sequence). The germline V and J ends were trimmed by 3 bases and 2 bases, with 16 bases remaining between them. This specimen comes from a study of response to subunit inactivated influenza vaccine. Study-wide results and limits: It was the authors' suggestion that each seasonal influenza vaccination recruits few new T cells.

Via MiXCR, TCRdb re-called the RT-PCR reads, giving one row per CDR3 protein. The profile covers roughly 710,000 distinct CDR3 sequences, with around 15% appearing a single time and 7.6% taken by the ten largest. The source material was PBMCs from blood, sampled 14 to 15 days before vaccination. The J gene is TRBJ1-2, the V gene TRBV20-1, with no clear D. This clonotype was obtained from a man aged 45-65 years who received an inactivated influenza vaccine. In nucleotides, the CDR3 is TGCAGTGCTAGGACGTCCCTCGGGAGGAACTATGGCTACACCTTC. As protein: CSARTSLGRNYGYTF.